The rows below give T cell receptor beta chains drawn from one sample of a study of T cells in Graves' hyperthyroidism and ophthalmopathy. TCRdb fed the multiplex PCR reads into MiXCR, producing one record per CDR3 protein. The table shows over 700,000 distinct CDR3 sequences, with 15% to 20% occurring only once. The sequenced sample consisted of blood. These receptors all come from a woman in her forties or fifties with Graves' hyperthyroidism that later progressed to Graves' ophthalmopathy. Each CDR3 is given with its conserved first and last residue. D genes are given only for firm matches. For some rows the clone size is stated as once, few or many, or as a class when expanded; others skip it.

v_call	clone_size	d_call	j_call	cdr3_nt	cdr3_aa
TRBV2	.	.	TRBJ1-1	TGTGCCAGCAGTTTCGCGGACAGCACTGAAGCTTTCTTT	CASSFADSTEAFF
TRBV5-1	.	.	TRBJ2-2	TGCGCCAGCACCTTTAGTACCGGGGAGCTGTTTTTT	CASTFSTGELFF
TRBV2	few	.	TRBJ2-1	TGTGCCAGCAGTGTATTCAATGAGCAGTTCTTC	CASSVFNEQFF
TRBV6-1	.	TRBD1	TRBJ1-6	TGTGCCAGCAGTATGCGACAGGGGGCAAGTTCACCCCTCCACTTT	CASSMRQGASSPLHF
TRBV30	many	.	TRBJ2-7	TGTGCCTGGGGAGGACAGTCGGGCGAGCAGTACTTC	CAWGGQSGEQYF
TRBV4-1	.	TRBD2	TRBJ2-1	TGCGCCAGCATCGGGACTAGCGGGGCTTACAATGAGCAGTTCTTC	CASIGTSGAYNEQFF
TRBV2	many	.	TRBJ2-5	TGTGCCAGCAAGAGGGGGGGAGAGACCCAGTACTTC	CASKRGGETQYF
TRBV12-3/TRBV12-4	many	.	TRBJ1-1	TGTGCCAGCAGTCCGGGGGTACTCACTGAAGCTTTCTTT	CASSPGVLTEAFF
TRBV2	many	TRBD1	TRBJ1-1	TGTGCCAGCAGTGACACAGGGGGCACTGAAGCTTTCTTT	CASSDTGGTEAFF
TRBV7-2	many	.	TRBJ2-7	TGTGCCAGCAGCTTCGGACGGAACTCCTACGAGCAGTACTTC	CASSFGRNSYEQYF
TRBV30	.	.	TRBJ1-3	TGTGCCTGGAGTGTACGCAGTCGCGTAAACACCATATATTTT	CAWSVRSRVNTIYF
TRBV5-1	few	.	TRBJ1-2	TGTGCCAGCAGCTTGGGGCCTCAAGCGGGAGGCTACACCTTC	CASSLGPQAGGYTF
TRBV10-3	few	.	TRBJ2-2	TGTGCCATCAGTCCCAGTCCCGGGGAGCTGTTTTTT	CAISPSPGELFF
TRBV11-1	.	.	TRBJ2-5	TGTGCCAGCAGCTTTGGACTACAACAAGAGACCCAGTGCTTC	CASSFGLQQETQCF